This passage covers 20 T cell receptor beta chains from one sample sequenced in a study of CD8+CD57+ T cells in acquired aplastic anemia. For CDR3 and TCR beta VDJ profiling, genomic DNA was the template used. Each CDR3 protein gets one entry after TCRdb re-called the reads with MiXCR. This sample yields around 500,000 distinct CDR3 sequences, of which about a third are seen a single time; less than 0.85% belongs to the top ten. CD8+CD57+ cell expansion, shown by flow cytometry, had occurred in the patients selected for sequencing. Sequenced sample: sorted CD4+, CD8+, or CD8+CD57+ T cells (not recorded which) from PBMCs. These TCRs come from a human donor with aplastic anemia.

This clonotype was counted between two and nine times. Since a much larger clone is just one base distant, this may be a read error. J is TRBJ1-5 and V is TRBV7-8, with 8 bases aligning to TRBD1. The germline V gene encodes CDR1 SGHVS and CDR2 FQNEAQ. This CDR3 contains 14 residues. The CDR3: CTSSLGTGSQPQHF. CDR3 sequence (DNA): TGTACCAGCAGCTTAGGGACAGGTAGTCAGCCCCAGCATTTT.

The chain uses TRBV9 and TRBJ1-3; TRBD1 aligns across 8 bases. CDR1 SGDLS and CDR2 YYNGEE come from the germline V gene. The CDR3 length is 18 residues. J lost 0 bases, V lost 4 bases, and 12 bases had no gene match. DNA for the CDR3: TGTGCCAGCAGCCCTAGTGGGGGGACAGGCTACTCTGGAAACACCATATATTTT. Its protein is CASSPSGGTGYSGNTIYF. Together with reference TRBV9 and TRBJ1-3, the CDR3 gives the full variable domain: DSGVTQTPKHLITATGQRVTLRCSPRSGDLSVYWYQQSLDQGLQFLIQYYNGEERAKGNILERFSAQQFPDLHSELNLSSLELGDSALYFCASSPSGGTGYSGNTIYFGEGSWLTVV.

The rearrangement joins TRBV29-1 to TRBJ1-1; 7 nucleotides match TRBD1. With V trimmed by 6 bases and J by 6 bases, 10 bases remained unmatched. This CDR3 has 13 residues. CDR1 SQVTM and CDR2 ANQGSEA come from the germline V gene. The CDR3 coding sequence is TGCAGCGTCAGGGGACAGACTGACGCTGAAGCTTTCTTT. Translated, it gives CSVRGQTDAEAFF.

With respect to this clonotype: The conserved phenylalanine or tryptophan is not found at the CDR3 terminus, so this likely reflects a read error. The DNA is omitted, as the CDR3 cannot be located on it reliably, and the CDR3 follows TCRdb's listing. The J gene is TRBJ2-7, the V gene TRBV19; no DNA check was done on the table's D call, TRBD1. The length of the CDR3 is 9 amino acids, counting both ends. The germline CDR1 and CDR2 sequences are LNHDA and SQIVND (reference sequence). The CDR3 is CASSTQETG.

This clonotype was detected ten times or more. J is TRBJ1-4 and V is TRBV19; 7 bases line up with TRBD1. Trimming removed 4 bases from V and 8 bases from J; junction bases left unmatched: 7. This CDR3 comprises 14 residues. Per germline, CDR1 LNHDA and CDR2 SQIVND (reference sequence). CDR3 loop: CASSNRRGLEKLFF. The DNA for the CDR3 is TGTGCCAGTAGTAATAGGAGGGGGCTCGAAAAACTGTTTTTT.

J is TRBJ1-4 and V is TRBV25-1; TRBD1 might be the D (6 bases). The germline gives CDR1 MGHDK, CDR2 SYGVNS. The V end was cut by 6 bases, the J end by 8 bases, with 16 bases between. The CDR3 has 14 amino acids. CDR3 nucleotide sequence: TGTGCCAGCAGCTTAGGGGGGCTCGGGGAAAAACTGTTTTTT. Translated: CASSLGGLGEKLFF.

This clonotype showed up many times. The genes are TRBV20-1 and TRBJ2-7; 7 positions match TRBD1. Germline V gives CDR1 DFQATT, CDR2 SNEGSKA (reference sequence). This CDR3 has 12 amino acids. With V trimmed by 6 bases and J by 2 bases, 4 bases remained unmatched. CDR3 loop: CSAPGQTYEQYF. The DNA for the CDR3 is TGCAGTGCGCCGGGACAGACCTACGAGCAGTACTTC.

This clonotype was detected ten times or more. The chain recombines TRBV2 with TRBJ2-6, with 11 bases aligning to TRBD1. The CDR3 runs to 14 residues. Trimming at V came to 9 bases and at J to 2 bases, leaving 0 bases not matched to a gene. Germline V gene data show CDR1 as SNHLY and CDR2 as FYNNEI. The CDR3 DNA reads TGTGCCAGGGACAGGGGGCCTGGGGCCAACGTCCTGACTTTC. Its translation is CARDRGPGANVLTF. Filled out from reference TRBV2 and TRBJ2-6, the complete variable domain reads EPEVTQTPSHQVTQMGQEVILRCVPISNHLYFYWYRQILGQKVEFLVSFYNNEISEKSEIFDDQFSVERPDGSNFTLKIRSTKLEDSAMYFCARDRGPGANVLTFGAGSRLTVL.

This sequence joins TRBV5-4 and TRBJ1-6, with no clear D. This CDR3 has 16 residues. Trimming left V 0 bases short and J 7 bases short, with 14 bases between. Germline loops: CDR1 SGHNT, CDR2 YYREEE (reference sequence). CDR3 sequence reads: CASSLATGWRNSPLHF. CDR3 DNA: TGTGCCAGCAGCTTGGCGACTGGTTGGAGAAATTCACCCCTCCACTTT.

This clonotype has at least ten counts. The CDR3 region is CASSFLEFSPLHF. The DNA for the CDR3 is TGTGCCAGCAGCTTCCTGGAGTTTTCACCCCTCCACTTT. V usage is TRBV7-2 and J usage is TRBJ1-6; D unclear. CDR1 and CDR2 (germline): SGHTA, FQGNSA. V dropped 3 bases and J dropped 9 bases, with 9 bases sitting between them. The CDR3 is made up of 13 amino acids.

On this clonotype: At one end the junction does not follow the germline gene, possibly because of a read error. The chain carries TRBV20-1 and TRBJ1-6; D possibly corresponds to TRBD1 (6 bases). CDR1 is DFQATT and CDR2 is SNEGSKA in the germline V gene (reference sequence). The CDR3 has 13 amino acids. The DNA for the CDR3 is TGCAGTTCTAAACAGGGCTATAATCCACCCCTTCACTTT. This translates into CSSKQGYNPPLHF.

V usage is TRBV29-1 and J usage is TRBJ1-4; 11 bases are a match to TRBD1. From germline, CDR1 is SQVTM and CDR2 ANQGSEA. V dropped 6 bases and J dropped 7; count of bases not matched to a gene: 7. The CDR3 is 14 amino acids. CDR3 region: CSVTPGQGGEKLFF. The CDR3 region has the DNA TGCAGCGTCACTCCGGGACAGGGGGGTGAAAAACTGTTTTTT.

This clonotype was observed at least ten times. The chain combines TRBV20-1 with TRBJ1-1, with D unresolved. Between the trimmed V and J ends, which lost 6 bases and 7 bases, there was a span of 15 bases. The CDR3 sequence is 12 residues long. The V gene's germline CDR1 is DFQATT and CDR2 SNEGSKA (reference sequence). The CDR3 sequence is CSATLSGDEAFF. The CDR3 DNA reads TGCAGTGCCACACTATCTGGGGATGAAGCTTTCTTT.

This clonotype was found many times. The V gene is TRBV7-2, the J gene TRBJ2-7, with a tentative D call TRBD1 (6 bases). CDR3 length: 11 residues. The germline V gene has CDR1 SGHTA and CDR2 FQGNSA. Trimming cost V 10 bases and J 6 bases, with 13 bases left between them. The chain's CDR3 is CATPRGSEQYF. The CDR3 DNA follows: TGTGCCACCCCCAGGGGCTCCGAGCAGTACTTC.

To note about this clonotype: A much larger clone sits a single nucleotide away, making a read error possible. The DNA of the CDR3 is TGTGCCAGCAGCCACGACACGGCAGGGGACAATCAGCCCCAGCATTTT. It translates to CASSHDTAGDNQPQHF. The V gene is TRBV7-9, the J gene TRBJ1-5, with D perhaps matching TRBD1 (6 bases). The CDR3 covers 16 residues. In germline, CDR1 is SEHNR, CDR2 FQNEAQ (reference sequence). V shed 5 bases and J shed 3 bases, with 17 bases lying between them. Based on the CDR3 plus reference TRBV7-9 and TRBJ1-5, the full variable domain is DTGVSQNPRHKITKRGQNVTFRCDPISEHNRLYWYRQTLGQGPEFLTYFQNEAQLEKSRLLSDRFSAERPKGSFSTLEIQRTEQGDSAMYLCASSHDTAGDNQPQHFGDGTRLSIL.

This clonotype has ten or more counts. This rearrangement joins TRBV11-2 to TRBJ1-2; D gene uncertain. Trimming removed 0 bases from V and 6 bases from J, with 11 bases in between. This CDR3 has 14 residues. Germline lookup yields CDR1 SGHAT and CDR2 FQNNGV. CDR3 nucleotide sequence: TGTGCCAGCAGCTTAGATGACGGGAGACATGGCTACACCTTC. Its translation is CASSLDDGRHGYTF.

In this sample, this clonotype turned up many times. The genes are TRBV12-3 or TRBV12-4 and TRBJ1-6, with 7 bases identical to TRBD1. The CDR3 spans 14 residues. J gave up 5 bases and V 5 bases, and 3 bases lay outside the gene matches. CDR3 coding DNA: TGTGCCAGCAGTCCGAGGGGGCATAATTCACCCCTCCACTTT. Protein product: CASSPRGHNSPLHF.

This rearrangement joins TRBV19 to TRBJ1-1, with D possibly matching TRBD1 (5 bases). CDR1 and CDR2 (germline): LNHDA, SQIVND (reference sequence). There are 13 residues in the CDR3. V lost 7 bases and J 6 bases, leaving 15 bases between the germline ends. CDR3 residues: CASNRGNLPEAFF. Written as DNA, the CDR3 is TGTGCCAGTAACCGGGGGAACCTTCCTGAAGCTTTCTTT.

As to this clonotype: A clone one base away is much larger, so this may be a read error. The CDR3 region is CASSESPTREASF. CDR3 coding DNA: TGCGCCAGCAGTGAGTCCCCGACACGTGAAGCTTCCTTT. The rearrangement links TRBV10-1 to TRBJ1-1; the D is unclear. The germline V gene encodes CDR1 WNHNN and CDR2 SYGVQD (reference sequence). The CDR3 loop spans 13 amino acids.

This clonotype was detected ten times or more. The V and J genes are TRBV20-1 and TRBJ1-1; no clear D. With 3 bases removed from V and 1 base from J, the gap between germline ends came to 9 bases. The germline CDR1 and CDR2 sequences are DFQATT and SNEGSKA (reference sequence). The length of the CDR3 is 13 residues. CDR3 nucleotide sequence: TGCAGTGCTAGCCCCACGGCGAACACTGAAGCTTTCTTT. Amino acids: CSASPTANTEAFF.